This T cell receptor (beta chain) was found in a study of Tregs in tolerant kidney transplant recipients. Regarding the study as a whole: No direct test of biological reproducibility was done here.

Generated by immunoSEQ multiplex PCR, the TCRdb table keeps only in-frame clones and is missing some. The sample has around 31,000 clones, 70% to 85% seen once; the top ten hold about 2.3%. For this clone: Its antigen is undetermined.

V was shortened by 8 bases and J by 3 bases, with 9 bases between the two germline ends. Germline V CDR1 and CDR2: WNHNN, SYGVQD (reference sequence). The CDR3 consists of 12 residues. This sequence was found in a human donor in good health. The source material was Tregs from blood cultured with allogeneic cells. The chain joins TRBV10-1 to TRBJ2-3; D is unclear. CDR3: CASDIKTDTQYF. The CDR3 DNA is TGCGCCAGCGATATTAAGACAGATACGCAGTATTTT.